This T cell receptor beta chain was found in a study of Graves' ophthalmopathy and Graves' hyperthyroidism (dated by TCRdb to the late 2010s). Broadly, across the study: Peripheral blood was collected before any treatment was given, at the time of initial diagnosis. TCR beta repertoire signatures were used to distinguish Graves' ophthalmopathy from Graves' hyperthyroidism and to predict progression to ophthalmopathy. In total, 135 blood samples were TCR-sequenced: around 42 ophthalmopathy, about 75 hyperthyroidism and around 17 hyperthyroidism-to-ophthalmopathy patients. A discovery set of 100 or so patients (43 ophthalmopathy, about 58 stable hyperthyroidism) was enrolled to explore V-J signatures distinguishing ophthalmopathy from hyperthyroidism. The independent validation cohort included around 19 hyperthyroidism patients plus 17 patients who later progressed from hyperthyroidism to ophthalmopathy. T-cell repertoires of thyroid tissue and blood were compared in more than five hyperthyroidism patients. Following sampling, methimazole starting at 30 mg daily was administered to hyperthyroidism patients, and high-dose intravenous methylprednisolone was administered to ophthalmopathy patients. The approximately 98 discovery patients were randomly divided into training and test sets at a 7:3 ratio.

TCR beta CDR3 regions were amplified from RNA transcripts for repertoire sequencing. The first round was an RT-PCR using HTBI primers with the Qiagen OneStep RT-PCR kit, and this first round was followed by a second-round multiplex PCR, then size selection and purification. The libraries underwent paired-end sequencing with 100 bp reads on an Illumina HiSeq2000. The study's own analysis went as follows. SOAPnuke was used to process the reads, throwing out any read that had adapters, had uncalled bases, had a mean Phred below 15, or lacked an exact constant-primer or identifier match. COPE v1.2.5 was used to merge high-quality paired reads. Each unique nucleotide sequence was treated as a clonotype, and MiTCR v1.1 was used to align the clonotypes to the IMGT TRB V, D and J references. Analysis was restricted to V-J combinations with a frequency above 0.0001, which covered roughly 99% of repertoires. For each V-J combination, a TCR clonal expansion and chaos score was defined as F50 clonal expansion divided by the chaos observed in the TCRdist matrix. Features were reduced by Welch's t-statistics and random forest to over 10 V-J combinations, which fed a naive Bayes classifier. The similarity between thyroid and blood repertoires was quantified using the Morisita-Horn index. Clones were called with MiXCR by TCRdb after fastp trimmed the public reads at Q25, and only in-frame beta chains were retained. CDR3 protein duplicates are merged, each entry listing the most common genes and DNA. The V and J calls shown here were made by TCRdb, not taken from the authors' results. The sample table shows approximately 160,000 distinct CDR3 sequences, and 30% to 45% are seen once. Roughly 9% of the sample is taken by the ten largest.

This clonotype was seen at least ten times. The antigen it recognizes is unknown. There are no base qualities to consult, and no much larger clone falls within one base. The paper's findings and limits, for the study overall: In cross-validation, the 13-signature model distinguished ophthalmopathy from stable hyperthyroidism with 87.88% sensitivity and about 81% specificity, while in the test set the corresponding values were roughly 80% and 75%. In validation, the model predicted ophthalmopathy progression with about 70% sensitivity and approximately 75% specificity; some 13 predicted patients were CT-confirmed with GO in a median of around 6.5 months. Sample size was not predetermined statistically, and investigators were not blinded to group allocation. Most of the expanded thyroid clonotypes with a frequency above 0.001 were also detected in blood, and it was suggested that the thyroid immune response may be reflected by blood repertoires.

Ophthalmopathy patients had moderately to severely active disease, Clinical Activity Score of at least 3, NOSPECS grade of at least 4, and disease duration under 3 months. Patients with other autoimmune diseases, uncontrolled infections, pregnancy or lactation were excluded from the study. Diagnosis was based on clinical symptoms, serum thyroxine, TRAb, thyroid ultrasound and orbital computed tomography. Using Ficoll-Paque density gradient centrifugation, PBMCs were isolated from roughly 9.2 ml of fresh peripheral blood. Total RNA was extracted using Trizol reagent, and RNA quality was checked on an Agilent 2100 Bioanalyzer. The clonotype comes from a man younger than 40 with Graves' ophthalmopathy. Donor details come from another sample of the same person, matched by shared clones. Input material: peripheral blood.

Here is the DNA: TGTGCCAGCAGCCAAGCGGGTGGGGACACTGAAGCTTTCTTT. Its protein product is CASSQAGGDTEAFF. This receptor chain uses TRBV14 and TRBJ1-1, with the D gene call left open. V is reduced by 1 base and J by 3 bases, leaving a spacing of 9 bases between them. The CDR3 spans 14 residues, from the cysteine through the phenylalanine. Only the CDR3 DNA is retained, 42 bases long and in frame from the first base. The germline V gene specifies SGHDN as CDR1 and FVKESK as CDR2.